This is a list of T cell receptor beta chains from one sample in a study of cytomegalovirus exposure and HLA in healthy donors. This table comes from immunoSEQ multiplex PCR, and its TCRdb copy is limited to in-frame clones, with some not included. This table has some 130,000 clones, 79% appearing once. Sequenced input: PBMCs. These TCRs come from a man aged 40-49 years in good health and CMV-seropositive. The CDR3 runs from the conserved cysteine through the conserved F or W. The order of the fields is V gene, J gene, clone size, D gene, CDR3 DNA, CDR3 protein. The D gene is left open where the match is weak. Expanded clones are given a class, and other clones once, few, many or no size at all.

>TRBV5-1|TRBJ2-5|-|TRBD1
TGCGCCAGCAGCCCTAGGACAGGGCAACAAGAGACCCAGTACTTC
CASSPRTGQQETQYF
>TRBV28|TRBJ2-7|-|TRBD2
TGTGCCAGCAGATTCACGGGGGGGCGGTACGAGCAGTACTTC
CASRFTGGRYEQYF
>TRBV19|TRBJ1-4|-|-
TGTGCCAGTAGAACTACCCCGGGAGCAGGAGCTGAAAAACTGTTTTTT
CASRTTPGAGAEKLFF
>TRBV6-5|TRBJ2-7|-|TRBD2
TGTGCCAGCAGTCGGGGACTAGCGGGAGTCGACGAGCAGTACTTC
CASSRGLAGVDEQYF
>TRBV9|TRBJ2-3|-|TRBD2
TGTGCCAGCAGCGTCCTTCCTAGCGGGAGAGATACGCAGTATTTT
CASSVLPSGRDTQYF
>TRBV27|TRBJ2-3|once|-
TGTGCCAGCCAAATGGGGCGGAACACAGATACGCAGTATTTT
CASQMGRNTDTQYF
>TRBV6-5|TRBJ1-1|once|TRBD1
TGTGCCAGCAACAACAGGGGGACTGAAGCTTTCTTT
CASNNRGTEAFF
>TRBV2|TRBJ1-3|-|-
TGTGCCAGCAGAGAGGTCACAGGCCCCAGAGGAAACACCATATATTTT
CASREVTGPRGNTIYF
>TRBV5-1|TRBJ1-1|-|-
TGCGCCAGCAGCGTTCCAGGGTCAGCCGGTGAAGCTTTCTTT
CASSVPGSAGEAFF
>TRBV16|TRBJ2-2|-|-
TGTGCCAGCAGCCAATCAGCCACTCCGAACACCGGGGAGCTGTTTTTT
CASSQSATPNTGELFF